This T cell receptor beta chain appears in the sequencing data of a study of blood T cell repertoires in COVID-19. On the study more broadly: The United States, Italy and Spain were the sources of the acute and convalescent COVID-19 samples.

Germline CDR1 and CDR2: MDHEN and SYDVKM. The CDR3 length is 15 residues. With V trimmed by 2 bases and J by 1 base, 3 bases remained unmatched. Sequencing used immunoSEQ multiplex PCR; TCRdb keeps in-frame clones, though not all of them. The sample lists over 100,000 clones; around nine tenths were seen once. A Seattle source enrolled patients during active infection and followed them longitudinally. The rearrangement links TRBV28 to TRBJ2-3, with 7 bases aligning to TRBD1. The sample consisted of peripheral blood. The sequence was collected from a woman in her 70s with COVID-19, enrolled during active disease. The CDR3 DNA follows: TGTGCCAGCAGTTTAGAAGGGGGCGGCACAGATACGCAGTATTTT. It encodes CASSLEGGGTDTQYF. The variable domain in full, completed from reference TRBV28 and TRBJ2-3, reads DVKVTQSSRYLVKRTGEKVFLECVQDMDHENMFWYRQDPGLGLRLIYFSYDVKMKEKGDIPEGYSVSREKKERFSLILESASTNQTSMYLCASSLEGGGTDTQYFGPGTRLTVL.